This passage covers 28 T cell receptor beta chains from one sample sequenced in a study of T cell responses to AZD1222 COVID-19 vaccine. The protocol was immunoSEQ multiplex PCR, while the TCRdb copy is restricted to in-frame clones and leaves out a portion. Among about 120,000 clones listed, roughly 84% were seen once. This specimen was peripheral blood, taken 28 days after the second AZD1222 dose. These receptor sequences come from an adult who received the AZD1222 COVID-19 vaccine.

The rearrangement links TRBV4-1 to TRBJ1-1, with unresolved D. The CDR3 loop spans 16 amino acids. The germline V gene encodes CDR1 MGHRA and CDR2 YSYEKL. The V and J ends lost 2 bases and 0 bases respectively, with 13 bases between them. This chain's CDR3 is CASSQSQGRVNTEAFF. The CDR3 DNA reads TGCGCCAGCAGCCAATCTCAAGGGAGGGTGAACACTGAAGCTTTCTTT.

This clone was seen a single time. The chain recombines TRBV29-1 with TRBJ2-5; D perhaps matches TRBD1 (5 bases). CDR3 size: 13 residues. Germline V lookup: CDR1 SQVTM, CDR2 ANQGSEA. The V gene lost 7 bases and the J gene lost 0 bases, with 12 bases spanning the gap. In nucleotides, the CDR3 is TGCAGCGGTGGGGCTAGAAACCAAGAGACCCAGTACTTC. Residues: CSGGARNQETQYF.

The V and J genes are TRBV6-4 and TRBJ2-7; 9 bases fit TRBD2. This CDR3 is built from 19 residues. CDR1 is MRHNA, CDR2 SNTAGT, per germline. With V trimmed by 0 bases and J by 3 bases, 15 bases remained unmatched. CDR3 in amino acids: CASSDSLSLAGSPDYEQYF. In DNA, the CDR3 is TGTGCCAGCAGTGACTCTTTATCCCTAGCGGGGTCCCCCGACTACGAGCAGTACTTC.

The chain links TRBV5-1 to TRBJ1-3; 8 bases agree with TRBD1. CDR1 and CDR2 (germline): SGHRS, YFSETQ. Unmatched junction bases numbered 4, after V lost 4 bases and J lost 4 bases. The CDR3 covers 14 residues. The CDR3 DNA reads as TGCGCCAGCAGCCCGGGGACAGGCGGAAACACCATATATTTT. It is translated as CASSPGTGGNTIYF.

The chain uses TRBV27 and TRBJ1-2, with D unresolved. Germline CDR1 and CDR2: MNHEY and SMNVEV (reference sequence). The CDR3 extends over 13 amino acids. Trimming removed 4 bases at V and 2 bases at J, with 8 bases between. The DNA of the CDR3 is TGTGCCAGCAGTTCCCAAGAGAACTATGGCTACACCTTC. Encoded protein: CASSSQENYGYTF.

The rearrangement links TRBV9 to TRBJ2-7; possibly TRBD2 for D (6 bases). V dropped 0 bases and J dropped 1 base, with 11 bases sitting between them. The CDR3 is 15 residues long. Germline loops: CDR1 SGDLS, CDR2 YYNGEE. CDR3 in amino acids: CASSVGGDLSYEQYF. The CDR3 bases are TGTGCCAGCAGCGTAGGGGGGGACCTGTCCTACGAGCAGTACTTC.

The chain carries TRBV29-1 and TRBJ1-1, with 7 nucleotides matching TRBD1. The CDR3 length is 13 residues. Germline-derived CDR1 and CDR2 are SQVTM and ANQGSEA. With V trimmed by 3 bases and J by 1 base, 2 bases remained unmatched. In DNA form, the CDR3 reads TGCAGCGTTGAGGGGACAGAGAACACTGAAGCTTTCTTT. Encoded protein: CSVEGTENTEAFF.

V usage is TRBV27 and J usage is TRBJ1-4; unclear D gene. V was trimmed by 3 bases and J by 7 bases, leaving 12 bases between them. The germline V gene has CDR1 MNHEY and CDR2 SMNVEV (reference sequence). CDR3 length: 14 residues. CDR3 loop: CASSLGGSGEKLFF. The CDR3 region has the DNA TGTGCCAGCAGTTTGGGAGGGAGTGGTGAAAAACTGTTTTTT. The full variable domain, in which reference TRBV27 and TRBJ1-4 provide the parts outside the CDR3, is EAQVTQNPRYLITVTGKKLTVTCSQNMNHEYMSWYRQDPGLGLRQIYYSMNVEVTDKGDVPEGYKVSRKEKRNFPLILESPSPNQTSLYFCASSLGGSGEKLFFGSGTQLSVL.

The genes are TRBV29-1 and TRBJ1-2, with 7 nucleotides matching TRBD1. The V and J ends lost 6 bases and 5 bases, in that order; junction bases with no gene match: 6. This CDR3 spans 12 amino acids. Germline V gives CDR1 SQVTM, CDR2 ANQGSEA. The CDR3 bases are TGCAGCGTACGACAGGGAGAATATGGCTACACCTTC. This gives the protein CSVRQGEYGYTF.

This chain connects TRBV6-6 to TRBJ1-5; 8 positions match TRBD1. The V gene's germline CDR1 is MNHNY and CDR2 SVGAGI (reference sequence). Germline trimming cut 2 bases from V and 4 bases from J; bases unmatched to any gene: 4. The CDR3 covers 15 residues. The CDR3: CASSYGGQGNQPQHF. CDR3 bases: TGTGCCAGCAGTTACGGAGGACAGGGAAATCAGCCCCAGCATTTT.

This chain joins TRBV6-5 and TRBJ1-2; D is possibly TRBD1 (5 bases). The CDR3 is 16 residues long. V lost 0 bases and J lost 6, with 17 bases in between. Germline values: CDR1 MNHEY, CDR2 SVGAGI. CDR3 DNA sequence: TGTGCCAGCAGTTACTCGACAGCCCTAGATTTGAATGGCTACACCTTC. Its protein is CASSYSTALDLNGYTF.

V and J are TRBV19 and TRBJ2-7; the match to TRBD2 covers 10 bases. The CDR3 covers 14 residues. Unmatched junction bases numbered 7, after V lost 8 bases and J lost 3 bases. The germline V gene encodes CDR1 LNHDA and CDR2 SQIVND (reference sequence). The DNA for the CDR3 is TGTGCCAGTCAACGAGCGGGAGGGGGCTACGAGCAGTACTTC. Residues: CASQRAGGGYEQYF.

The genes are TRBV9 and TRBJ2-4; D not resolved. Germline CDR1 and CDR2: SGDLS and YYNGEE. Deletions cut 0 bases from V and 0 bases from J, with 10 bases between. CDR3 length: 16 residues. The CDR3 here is CASSVGWRLAKNIQYF. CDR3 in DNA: TGTGCCAGCAGCGTAGGGTGGAGATTAGCCAAAAACATTCAGTACTTC.

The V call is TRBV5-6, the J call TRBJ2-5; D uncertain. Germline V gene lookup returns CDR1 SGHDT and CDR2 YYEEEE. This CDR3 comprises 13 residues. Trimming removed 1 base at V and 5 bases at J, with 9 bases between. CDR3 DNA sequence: TGTGCCAGCAGCTTGCGTGGGGTGGAGACCCAGTACTTC. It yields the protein CASSLRGVETQYF.

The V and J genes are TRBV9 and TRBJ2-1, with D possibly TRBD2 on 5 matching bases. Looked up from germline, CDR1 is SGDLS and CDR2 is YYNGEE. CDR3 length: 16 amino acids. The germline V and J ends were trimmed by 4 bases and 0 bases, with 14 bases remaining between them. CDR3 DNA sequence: TGTGCCAGCAGCCCTCGGACGGGGAGCTCCTACAATGAGCAGTTCTTC. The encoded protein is CASSPRTGSSYNEQFF.

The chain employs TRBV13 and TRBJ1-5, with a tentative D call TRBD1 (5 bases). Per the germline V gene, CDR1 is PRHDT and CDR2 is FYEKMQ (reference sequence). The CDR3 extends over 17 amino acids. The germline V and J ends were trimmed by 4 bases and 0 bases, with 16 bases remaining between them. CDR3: CASSYDRFYVSNQPQHF. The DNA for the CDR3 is TGTGCCAGCAGCTACGACAGATTCTATGTTAGCAATCAGCCCCAGCATTTT.

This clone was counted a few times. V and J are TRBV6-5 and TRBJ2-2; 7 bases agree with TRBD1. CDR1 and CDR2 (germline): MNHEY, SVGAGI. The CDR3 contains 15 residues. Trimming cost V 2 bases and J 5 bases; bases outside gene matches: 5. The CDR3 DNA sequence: TGTGCCAGCAGTTACAGGGGGCCTCGAACCGGGGAGCTGTTTTTT. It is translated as CASSYRGPRTGELFF.

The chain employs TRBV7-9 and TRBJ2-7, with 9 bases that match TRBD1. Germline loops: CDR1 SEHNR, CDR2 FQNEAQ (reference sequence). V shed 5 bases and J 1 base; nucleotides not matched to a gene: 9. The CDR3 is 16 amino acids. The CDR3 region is CASSPTGGPFSYEQYF. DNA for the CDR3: TGTGCCAGCAGCCCTACAGGGGGCCCGTTTTCCTACGAGCAGTACTTC.

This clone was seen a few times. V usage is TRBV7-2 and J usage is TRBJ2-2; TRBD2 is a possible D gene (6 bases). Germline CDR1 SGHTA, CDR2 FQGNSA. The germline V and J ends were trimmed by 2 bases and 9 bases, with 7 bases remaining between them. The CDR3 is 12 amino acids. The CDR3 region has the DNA TGTGCCAGCAGCTTACGGGGGTGGGAGCTGTTTTTT. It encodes CASSLRGWELFF.

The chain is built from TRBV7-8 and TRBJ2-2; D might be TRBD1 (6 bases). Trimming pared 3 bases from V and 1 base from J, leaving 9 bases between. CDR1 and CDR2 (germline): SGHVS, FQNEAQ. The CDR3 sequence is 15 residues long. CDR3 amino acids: CASSFGQQNTGELFF. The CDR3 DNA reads TGTGCCAGCAGCTTCGGACAGCAGAACACCGGGGAGCTGTTTTTT.

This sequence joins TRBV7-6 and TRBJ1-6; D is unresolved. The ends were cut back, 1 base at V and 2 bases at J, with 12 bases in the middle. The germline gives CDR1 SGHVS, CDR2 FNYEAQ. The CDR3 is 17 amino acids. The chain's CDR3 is CASSLGAGGTYNSPLHF. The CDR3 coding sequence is TGTGCCAGCAGCTTAGGGGCCGGTGGAACCTATAATTCACCCCTCCACTTT.

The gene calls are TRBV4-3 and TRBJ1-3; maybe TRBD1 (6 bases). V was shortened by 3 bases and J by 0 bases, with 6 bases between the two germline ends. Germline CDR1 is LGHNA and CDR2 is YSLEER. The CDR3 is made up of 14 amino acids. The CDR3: CASSQDSSGNTIYF. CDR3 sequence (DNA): TGCGCCAGCAGCCAGGACAGCTCTGGAAACACCATATATTTT.

The CDR3 protein is CASSPPGTSGTREQFF. Written as DNA, the CDR3 is TGTGCCAGCAGTCCCCCCGGGACTAGCGGGACCCGTGAGCAGTTCTTC. V usage is TRBV27 and J usage is TRBJ2-1; 13 nucleotides match TRBD2. V trimming: 5 bases; J trimming: 9 bases; junction bases outside the gene matches: 10. Germline V gene data show CDR1 as MNHEY and CDR2 as SMNVEV (reference sequence). This CDR3 has 16 amino acids.

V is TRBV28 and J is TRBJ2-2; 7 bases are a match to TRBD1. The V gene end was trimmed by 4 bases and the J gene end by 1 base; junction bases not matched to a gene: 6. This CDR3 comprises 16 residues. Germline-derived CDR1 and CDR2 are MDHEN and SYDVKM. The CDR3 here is CASSSLRTGNTGELFF. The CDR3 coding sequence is TGTGCCAGCAGTTCCCTGAGGACAGGGAACACCGGGGAGCTGTTTTTT. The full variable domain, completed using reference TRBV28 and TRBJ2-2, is DVKVTQSSRYLVKRTGEKVFLECVQDMDHENMFWYRQDPGLGLRLIYFSYDVKMKEKGDIPEGYSVSREKKERFSLILESASTNQTSMYLCASSSLRTGNTGELFFGEGSRLTVL.

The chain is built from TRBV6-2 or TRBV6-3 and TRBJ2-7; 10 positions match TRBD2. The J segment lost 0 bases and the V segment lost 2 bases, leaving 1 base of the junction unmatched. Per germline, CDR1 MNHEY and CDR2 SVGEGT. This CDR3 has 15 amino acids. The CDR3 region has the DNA TGTGCCAGCAGTTACCGGACTAGCGGCTCCTACGAGCAGTACTTC. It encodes CASSYRTSGSYEQYF.

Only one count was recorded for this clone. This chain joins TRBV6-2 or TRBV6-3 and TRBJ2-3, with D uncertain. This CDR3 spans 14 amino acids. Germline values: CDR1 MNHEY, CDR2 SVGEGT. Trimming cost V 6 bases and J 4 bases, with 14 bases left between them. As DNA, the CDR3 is TGTGCCAGCAGCCCGAGGTTAGGCGCAGATACGCAGTATTTT. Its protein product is CASSPRLGADTQYF.

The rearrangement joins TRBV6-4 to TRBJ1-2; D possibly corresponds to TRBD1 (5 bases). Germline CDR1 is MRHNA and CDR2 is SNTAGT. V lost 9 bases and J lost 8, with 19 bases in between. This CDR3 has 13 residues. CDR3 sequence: CARKSRGGWGYTF. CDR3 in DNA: TGTGCCAGGAAAAGTAGGGGAGGTTGGGGCTACACCTTC.

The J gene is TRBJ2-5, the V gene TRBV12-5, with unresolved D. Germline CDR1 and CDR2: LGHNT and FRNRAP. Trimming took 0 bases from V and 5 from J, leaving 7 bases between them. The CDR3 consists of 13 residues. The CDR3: CASGLVPGETQYF. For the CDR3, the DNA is TGTGCTAGTGGTTTGGTTCCGGGTGAGACCCAGTACTTC. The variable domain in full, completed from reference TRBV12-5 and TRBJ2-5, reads DARVTQTPRHKVTEMGQEVTMRCQPILGHNTVFWYRQTMMQGLELLAYFRNRAPLDDSGMPKDRFSAEMPDATLATLKIQPSEPRDSAVYFCASGLVPGETQYFGPGTRLLVL.